This T cell receptor beta chain was documented in a study of identical twins. Overall study results and limits: Models predicted less out-of-frame TCR alpha sharing in monozygotic twins than was found. One should note that invariant MAIT and iNKT cells could partly confound zero-insertion analyses.

Germline CDR1 SGHAT, CDR2 FQNNGV. Trimming removed 1 base from V and 1 base from J, with 10 bases in between. This CDR3 has 15 residues. MiXCR, applied by TCRdb to the 5' RACE reads, yields one record per CDR3 protein. The table includes 700,000 to 950,000 distinct CDR3 sequences, about 12% detected once. Concerning this clonotype itself: Its antigen is still unknown.

This sample also belongs to another study, concerning yellow fever vaccine responses in identical twins. That investigation notes: Vaccine T cell responses of twins reportedly seemed partly convergent and partly personalized.

The chain joins TRBV11-2 to TRBJ2-5, with D hard to call. This receptor was identified in a woman aged 18-35 years in good health. Material for sequencing was PBMCs. The chain's CDR3 is CASSLVAGFQETQYF. As DNA, the CDR3 is TGTGCCAGCAGCTTAGTGGCCGGGTTCCAAGAGACCCAGTACTTC.